Below are 13 T cell receptor beta chains sequenced from a single sample in a study of blood T cells in healthy people across ages. Sample-barcoded 5' priming and a J-beta primer mix drove a second PCR of about 6 to 11 cycles. TCRdb ran MiXCR on the 5' RACE reads and lists one entry per CDR3 protein. This table has about 680,000 distinct CDR3 sequences, around half appearing once. Material: blood. The receptors were sampled from a woman aged 55 to 70 in good health.

This clonotype was picked up a small number of times. The chain recombines TRBV7-2 with TRBJ2-4, with 9 bases that match TRBD1. V lost 5 bases, J lost 0 bases, and 11 bases stayed unmatched. The germline CDR1 and CDR2 sequences are SGHTA and FQGNSA. The CDR3 covers 18 residues. In DNA form, the CDR3 reads TGTGCCAGCAGCACAGGGACAGGGTGGGATTTAGCCAAAAACATTCAGTACTTC. It specifies CASSTGTGWDLAKNIQYF.

This chain uses TRBV20-1 with TRBJ2-1, with 10 bases aligning to TRBD2. The V and J ends lost 4 bases and 7 bases, in that order; junction bases with no gene match: 7. Germline CDR1 is DFQATT and CDR2 is SNEGSKA (reference sequence). This CDR3 is built from 14 residues. In nucleotides, the CDR3 is TGCAGTGCTATGACACTAGCGGGACGGAATGAGCAGTTCTTC. It is translated as CSAMTLAGRNEQFF.

V and J are TRBV2 and TRBJ2-5; D gene ambiguous. The CDR3 consists of 14 residues. Germline loops: CDR1 SNHLY, CDR2 FYNNEI. Between the trimmed V and J ends, which lost 6 bases and 5 bases, there was a span of 16 bases. The CDR3 region has the DNA TGTGCCAGCAGGAGCTGGCTGGAAGTGGAGACCCAGTACTTC. This encodes CASRSWLEVETQYF.

A few counts support this clonotype. The chain uses TRBV7-3 and TRBJ2-7; 10 nucleotides agree with TRBD1. The CDR3 covers 15 residues. J was trimmed by 4 bases and V by 5 bases; bases with no gene match: 8. Germline loops: CDR1 SGHTA, CDR2 FQGTGA. CDR3 nucleotide sequence: TGTGCCAGCAGCCGTGGGACAGGGGAAGGGTACGAGCAGTACTTC. Residues: CASSRGTGEGYEQYF.

This chain connects TRBV5-1 to TRBJ2-1; D is ambiguous. The CDR3 has 14 amino acids. Germline V gene lookup returns CDR1 SGHRS and CDR2 YFSETQ. The V end was cut by 0 bases, the J end by 6 bases, with 10 bases between. CDR3 region: CASSLDAFINEQFF. Here the CDR3 DNA reads TGCGCCAGCAGCTTGGATGCCTTCATCAATGAGCAGTTCTTC.

This clonotype occurred a few times. The rearrangement joins TRBV10-3 to TRBJ2-7; a weak D match, TRBD1 (6 bases). Trimming shortened V by 6 bases and J by 5 bases, and 17 bases separated the two germline ends. Germline lookup yields CDR1 ENHRY and CDR2 SYGVKD. There are 14 residues in the CDR3. CDR3 DNA sequence: TGTGCCATCAGGGGGGCTGGACAGCTCAACGAGCAGTACTTC. Translating gives CAIRGAGQLNEQYF.

The chain couples TRBV7-2 to TRBJ2-3; 13 positions match TRBD2. The CDR3 length is 17 residues. Trimming at V came to 5 bases and at J to 4 bases, leaving 9 bases not matched to a gene. Germline-derived CDR1 and CDR2 are SGHTA and FQGNSA. CDR3 bases: TGTGCCAGCAGCGATGGACTAGCGGGAGTCAGGGCAGATACGCAGTATTTT. It is translated as CASSDGLAGVRADTQYF.

J is TRBJ2-5 and V is TRBV10-3; 7 nucleotides align to TRBD2. The last part of the DNA fits TRBJ2-7 better; the J call may be wrong. The germline V gene has CDR1 ENHRY and CDR2 SYGVKD. The CDR3 covers 16 residues. Here the CDR3 reads CAISRTGASRGDEQYF. CDR3 sequence (DNA): TGTGCCATCAGTAGAACCGGGGCGAGTCGGGGGGACGAGCAGTACTTC.

The CDR3 here is CSARPSTTVRGYGYTF. The CDR3 region has the DNA TGCAGTGCTAGACCATCTACAACGGTCCGGGGCTATGGCTACACCTTC. The chain recombines TRBV20-1 with TRBJ1-2; D not certain. This CDR3 has 16 amino acids. CDR1 DFQATT and CDR2 SNEGSKA come from the germline V gene (reference sequence). V was pared by 2 bases and J by 4 bases, with 20 bases between.

The chain has TRBV27 and TRBJ2-4; 9 bases fit TRBD2. Near its end, the DNA agrees better with TRBJ2-7, so the J call may be wrong. The CDR3 totals 16 residues. CDR1 and CDR2 from the germline V gene are MNHEY and SMNVEV (reference sequence). CDR3 in amino acids: CASSTTTSGISTEQYF. CDR3 sequence (DNA): TGTGCCAGCAGTACGACGACTAGCGGCATTTCCACCGAGCAGTACTTC.

The V gene is TRBV4-2, the J gene TRBJ1-2; unclear D gene. This CDR3 is 15 amino acids long. Per germline, CDR1 LGHNA and CDR2 YNFKEQ. Trimming pared 1 base from V and 0 bases from J, leaving 9 bases between. CDR3 bases: TGTGCCAGCAGCCAAGTACCTGAAGCTAACTATGGCTACACCTTC. This encodes CASSQVPEANYGYTF.

This clonotype was counted only a few times. This chain joins TRBV9 and TRBJ2-7; TRBD1 might be the D (5 bases). Germline CDR1 reads SGDLS; CDR2 reads YYNGEE. V was clipped by 0 bases and J by 1 base, with 11 bases between them. The CDR3 extends over 15 amino acids. The CDR3 nucleotides are TGTGCCAGCAGCGTAGGGGAAGACAGTTCCTACGAGCAGTACTTC. It encodes CASSVGEDSSYEQYF.

The chain has TRBV28 and TRBJ2-7; the D is unclear. The ends were cut back, 3 bases at V and 2 bases at J, with 11 bases in the middle. The CDR3 totals 14 residues. Germline CDR1 MDHEN, CDR2 SYDVKM. In DNA, the CDR3 is TGTGCCAGCAGTTTTGTACAAGGACCCTACGAGCAGTACTTC. Amino acid sequence: CASSFVQGPYEQYF.